These 30 T cell receptor beta chains share one sample of origin, sequenced in a study of cytomegalovirus exposure and HLA in healthy donors listed by TCRdb under 2017. The library was obtained by the immunoSEQ multiplex PCR assay. TCRdb holds this immuneACCESS table with in-frame rearrangements only. Some clones are missing; in checked studies, unresolved V genes explain under half, and the rest has no known cause. Within this sample are some 120,000 clones, with roughly 90% of them counted one time only. The ten largest clones capture approximately 1.5% of the sample. The sequenced sample consisted of PBMCs. All receptors come from a young man in good health and CMV-seronegative.

The rearrangement links TRBV18 to TRBJ2-5; D is uncertain. The CDR3 runs 14 residues. Germline values: CDR1 KGHSH, CDR2 LQKENI. The ends were cut back, 2 bases at V and 1 base at J, with 8 bases in the middle. The CDR3 is CASSPGQAQETQYF. The CDR3 region has the DNA TGTGCCAGCTCACCAGGGCAGGCCCAAGAGACCCAGTACTTC.

V usage is TRBV6-1 and J usage is TRBJ2-4, with D maybe TRBD1 (6 bases). Trimming pared 3 bases from V and 7 bases from J, leaving 10 bases between. The CDR3 spans 13 residues. Germline V lookup: CDR1 MNHNS, CDR2 SASEGT. The CDR3 sequence is CASSDTGTNIQYF. CDR3 DNA: TGTGCCAGCAGTGATACAGGGACCAACATTCAGTACTTC.

This clone appeared a single time. V and J are TRBV4-1 and TRBJ2-7; 8 positions match TRBD2. V was pared by 2 bases and J by 0 bases, with 6 bases of the junction left unmatched. CDR1 MGHRA and CDR2 YSYEKL come from the germline V gene. CDR3 length equals 16 residues. CDR3: CASSQHVAGSSYEQYF. Here the CDR3 DNA reads TGCGCCAGCAGCCAACATGTAGCGGGGAGCTCCTACGAGCAGTACTTC.

The rearrangement links TRBV5-1 to TRBJ1-6, with D unresolved. CDR1 and CDR2 from the germline V gene are SGHRS and YFSETQ. There are 16 residues in the CDR3. V lost 1 base and J lost 0, with 8 bases in between. CDR3 residues: CASSLLGSSYNSPLHF. The DNA for the CDR3 is TGCGCCAGCAGCTTGCTAGGGAGCTCCTATAATTCACCCCTCCACTTT.

The rearrangement joins TRBV19 to TRBJ2-1; the match to TRBD1 covers 8 bases. Germline CDR1 reads LNHDA; CDR2 reads SQIVND (reference sequence). The CDR3 runs to 13 residues. V dropped 10 bases and J dropped 4; count of bases not matched to a gene: 6. CDR3 in DNA: TGTGCCACTCGGGGACAGGCGTACAATGAGCAGTTCTTC. Protein sequence: CATRGQAYNEQFF. Based on the CDR3 plus reference TRBV19 and TRBJ2-1, the full variable domain is DGGITQSPKYLFRKEGQNVTLSCEQNLNHDAMYWYRQDPGQGLRLIYYSQIVNDFQKGDIAEGYSVSREKKESFPLTVTSAQKNPTAFYLCATRGQAYNEQFFGPGTRLTVL.

The J gene is TRBJ2-4, the V gene TRBV5-5; 7 bases match TRBD2. Trimming cost V 4 bases and J 0 bases; bases outside gene matches: 4. Germline CDR1 is SGHKS and CDR2 is YYEKEE (reference sequence). This CDR3 is 15 amino acids long. The chain's CDR3 is CASSPLAAAKNIQYF. For the CDR3, the DNA is TGTGCCAGCAGCCCCCTAGCGGCAGCCAAAAACATTCAGTACTTC.

The chain employs TRBV11-2 and TRBJ2-7; the match to TRBD2 covers 9 bases. The V and J ends lost 3 bases and 5 bases, in that order; junction bases with no gene match: 11. Germline CDR1 reads SGHAT; CDR2 reads FQNNGV. The CDR3 extends over 16 amino acids. CDR3 sequence reads: CASSLGVAGAFDEQYF. The CDR3 nucleotides read TGTGCCAGCAGCTTGGGAGTAGCGGGGGCCTTTGACGAGCAGTACTTC. Drawing the rest from reference TRBV11-2 and TRBJ2-7, the complete variable domain is EAGVAQSPRYKIIEKRQSVAFWCNPISGHATLYWYQQILGQGPKLLIQFQNNGVVDDSQLPKDRFSAERLKGVDSTLKIQPAKLEDSAVYLCASSLGVAGAFDEQYFGPGTRLTVT.

The V gene is TRBV7-2, the J gene TRBJ1-6; D call uncertain. The germline CDR1 and CDR2 sequences are SGHTA and FQGNSA. This CDR3 is built from 12 residues. V was shortened by 7 bases and J by 11 bases, with 12 bases between the two germline ends. CDR3 in DNA: TGTGCCAGCAACCTGCTCGGGACACCCCTCCACTTT. It specifies CASNLLGTPLHF.

The chain carries TRBV7-9 and TRBJ1-2; D remains ambiguous. This CDR3 region has 14 residues. Germline V gene sequence: CDR1 SEHNR, CDR2 FQNEAQ (reference sequence). V was trimmed by 5 bases and J by 4 bases, leaving 14 bases between them. The CDR3 DNA sequence: TGTGCCAGCAGCCGATGGGCCCAGCTCTATGGCTACACCTTC. It translates to CASSRWAQLYGYTF.

The chain is built from TRBV30 and TRBJ1-2; D gene uncertain. Germline CDR1 reads GTSNPN; CDR2 reads SVGIG (reference sequence). This CDR3 region has 13 residues. V was pared by 4 bases and J by 0 bases, with 9 bases between. The CDR3 DNA reads as TGTGCCTGGACACCTACCCCTAACTATGGCTACACCTTC. The encoded protein is CAWTPTPNYGYTF.

Only a few counts were recorded for this clone. The genes are TRBV7-9 and TRBJ1-6; D uncertain. Trimming stripped 3 bases from V and 7 bases from J, with 7 bases between. The CDR3 has 13 residues. Germline V gene data show CDR1 as SEHNR and CDR2 as FQNEAQ (reference sequence). The CDR3 bases are TGTGCCAGCAGCTTTGGCGGCAATTCACCCCTCCACTTT. Its translation: CASSFGGNSPLHF.

J is TRBJ2-3 and V is TRBV18, with TRBD1 matching 8 bases. V lost 4 bases to trimming and J lost 6 bases; unmatched junction nucleotides: 3. In germline, CDR1 is KGHSH, CDR2 LQKENI. This CDR3 is 13 amino acids long. CDR3 bases: TGTGCCAGCTCACAGGACAGGGAGGATACGCAGTATTTT. Protein: CASSQDREDTQYF. The entire variable domain, with the rest obtained from reference TRBV18 and TRBJ2-3, is as follows: NAGVMQNPRHLVRRRGQEARLRCSPMKGHSHVYWYRQLPEEGLKFMVYLQKENIIDESGMPKERFSAEFPKEGPSILRIQQVVRGDSAAYFCASSQDREDTQYFGPGTRLTVL.

The chain carries TRBV11-2 and TRBJ2-5, with D possibly matching TRBD2 (6 bases). Germline V CDR1 and CDR2: SGHAT, FQNNGV. Trimming stripped 5 bases from V and 5 bases from J, with 15 bases between. The CDR3 has 14 amino acids. CDR3 region: CASSTSGGGETQYF. The DNA for the CDR3 is TGTGCCAGCAGCACCTCTGGCGGAGGGGAGACCCAGTACTTC.

This chain links TRBV2 with TRBJ1-5; D might be TRBD1 (6 bases). This CDR3 region has 15 residues. Deletions cut 5 bases from V and 0 bases from J, with 11 bases between. Germline lookup yields CDR1 SNHLY and CDR2 FYNNEI. The CDR3 bases are TGTGCCAGCAGTATTGGACAGTATAGCAATCAGCCCCAGCATTTT. Translating gives CASSIGQYSNQPQHF. Using reference TRBV2 and TRBJ1-5 for the parts outside the CDR3, the full variable domain is EPEVTQTPSHQVTQMGQEVILRCVPISNHLYFYWYRQILGQKVEFLVSFYNNEISEKSEIFDDQFSVERPDGSNFTLKIRSTKLEDSAMYFCASSIGQYSNQPQHFGDGTRLSIL.

The chain recombines TRBV12-5 with TRBJ2-1, with 10 positions matching TRBD2. After removal of 4 bases from V and 4 bases from J, the junction contained 4 bases not matched to a gene. CDR1 is LGHNT, CDR2 FRNRAP, per germline. The CDR3 length is 15 residues. The CDR3 here is CASGSWTSGYNEQFF. CDR3 DNA sequence: TGTGCTAGTGGTTCCTGGACTAGCGGTTACAATGAGCAGTTCTTC.

The rearrangement links TRBV5-1 to TRBJ1-4; the D gene is possibly TRBD1 (6 bases). The CDR3 is 14 amino acids. V was shortened by 1 base and J by 4 bases, with 8 bases between the two germline ends. In germline, CDR1 is SGHRS, CDR2 YFSETQ. As DNA, the CDR3 is TGCGCCAGCAGCTTGACAGGGATTAATGAAAAACTGTTTTTT. Protein: CASSLTGINEKLFF.

The rearrangement links TRBV7-9 to TRBJ1-2, with D perhaps matching TRBD1 (5 bases). CDR3 length equals 14 residues. The V gene's germline CDR1 is SEHNR and CDR2 FQNEAQ (reference sequence). V lost 3 bases, J lost 0 bases, and 8 bases lay in between. The chain's CDR3 is CASSLTVTNYGYTF. In nucleotides, the CDR3 is TGTGCCAGCAGCTTGACAGTGACTAACTATGGCTACACCTTC.

The J gene is TRBJ2-1, the V gene TRBV7-3; 12 nucleotides match TRBD2. Unmatched junction bases numbered 6, after V lost 0 bases and J lost 6 bases. CDR3 length equals 17 residues. Per the germline V gene, CDR1 is SGHTA and CDR2 is FQGTGA. In DNA, the CDR3 is TGTGCCAGCAGCTTAACTATAGGACTAGCGGGACTCAATGAGCAGTTCTTC. Amino acid sequence: CASSLTIGLAGLNEQFF.

J is TRBJ2-1 and V is TRBV7-6; 10 bases fit TRBD2. Germline V gene sequence: CDR1 SGHVS, CDR2 FNYEAQ. The CDR3 has 15 residues. Trimming cost V 5 bases and J 4 bases; bases outside gene matches: 5. CDR3 bases: TGTGCCAGCAGCCCTAGCGGGAGTCCATACAATGAGCAGTTCTTC. It specifies CASSPSGSPYNEQFF.

This chain joins TRBV29-1 and TRBJ2-3, with 7 positions matching TRBD2. The CDR3 totals 15 residues. The J segment lost 6 bases and the V segment lost 4 bases, leaving 13 bases of the junction unmatched. Germline CDR1 SQVTM, CDR2 ANQGSEA. CDR3 bases: TGCAGCGTTGCACTTTTCGCGGGGGTGGGGGATACGCAGTATTTT. This codes for CSVALFAGVGDTQYF.

The chain has TRBV7-2 and TRBJ2-7, with 7 bases fitting TRBD2. Looked up from germline, CDR1 is SGHTA and CDR2 is FQGNSA. Trimming took 0 bases from V and 5 from J; bases not matched to a gene: 4. The CDR3 sequence is 14 residues long. The CDR3 sequence: CASSLARGINEQYF. CDR3 DNA: TGTGCCAGCAGCTTAGCGCGGGGGATCAACGAGCAGTACTTC.

The gene calls are TRBV27 and TRBJ1-2, with TRBD1 as a possible D gene (6 bases). The CDR3 is 14 residues long. Deletions cut 3 bases from V and 4 bases from J, with 12 bases between. Per germline, CDR1 MNHEY and CDR2 SMNVEV (reference sequence). The CDR3 loop is CASSFQGTFYGYTF. The CDR3 bases are TGTGCCAGCAGTTTTCAGGGGACCTTCTATGGCTACACCTTC.

The V gene is TRBV12-5, the J gene TRBJ1-2; possible D gene TRBD1, 6 bases. The CDR3 contains 13 residues. The germline V gene encodes CDR1 LGHNT and CDR2 FRNRAP. The V and J ends lost 6 bases and 6 bases respectively, with 14 bases between them. Here the CDR3 DNA reads TGTGCTAGTGGCCGGAATAACAGGGATGGCTACACCTTC. Translation: CASGRNNRDGYTF.

V usage is TRBV7-2 and J usage is TRBJ1-2; D is unclear. Trimming removed 2 bases from V and 5 bases from J, with 15 bases in between. The germline CDR1 and CDR2 sequences are SGHTA and FQGNSA. The CDR3 extends over 15 amino acids. This CDR3 is CASSLPPGSVYGYTF. The DNA of the CDR3 is TGTGCCAGCAGCTTACCCCCCGGGTCCGTTTATGGCTACACCTTC.

There are a few counts of this clone. V is TRBV5-4 and J is TRBJ1-2; D is perhaps TRBD1 (5 bases). The V end lost 7 bases, the J end lost 4 bases, and 14 bases lay between the germline ends. CDR3 length: 13 amino acids. Germline assignment: CDR1 SGHNT and CDR2 YYREEE (reference sequence). The CDR3 nucleotides are TGTGCCAGCGGACCAGACAGTTTCTATGGCTACACCTTC. Its translation is CASGPDSFYGYTF.

The V call is TRBV7-3, the J call TRBJ2-3, with 15 bases matching TRBD2. Germline CDR1 reads SGHTA; CDR2 reads FQGTGA. There are 14 residues in the CDR3. V shed 5 bases, J shed 8 bases, and the junction held 2 bases outside the gene matches. This CDR3 is CASSPGLAGGTQYF. The DNA of the CDR3 is TGTGCCAGCAGCCCGGGACTAGCGGGAGGTACGCAGTATTTT.

The CDR3 sequence is CASSRGLALEQFF. DNA of the CDR3: TGTGCCAGCAGCCGTGGACTAGCCTTGGAGCAGTTCTTC. The chain combines TRBV7-6 with TRBJ2-1, with 8 bases identical to TRBD2. CDR1 is SGHVS and CDR2 is FNYEAQ in the germline V gene. The CDR3 runs to 13 residues. V lost 5 bases, J lost 10 bases, and 7 bases stayed unmatched.

This clone showed up just a few times. This chain connects TRBV7-7 to TRBJ1-1, with D unresolved. The V gene's germline CDR1 is SSHAT and CDR2 FNYEAQ (reference sequence). Trimming took off 8 bases at V and 0 bases at J, with 10 bases between the two ends. The CDR3 runs to 13 residues. Here the CDR3 DNA reads TGTGCCAGCTCCCAGAGGATGAACACTGAAGCTTTCTTT. It is translated as CASSQRMNTEAFF.

The J gene is TRBJ2-1, the V gene TRBV11-1; maybe TRBD2 (7 bases). V lost 1 base to trimming and J lost 9 bases, with 10 bases between them. Germline CDR1 reads SGHAT; CDR2 reads FQDESV (reference sequence). The CDR3 runs to 13 residues. The CDR3 sequence: CASSLGGGGEQFF. The CDR3, as DNA: TGTGCCAGCAGCTTAGGGGGAGGGGGTGAGCAGTTCTTC.

This chain joins TRBV5-1 and TRBJ2-3; possibly TRBD1 for D (6 bases). Germline loops: CDR1 SGHRS, CDR2 YFSETQ. There are 14 residues in the CDR3. Trimming cost V 4 bases and J 2 bases, with 11 bases left between them. The CDR3 spells CASSQGQTTDTQYF. As DNA, the CDR3 is TGCGCCAGCAGCCAAGGACAGACCACAGATACGCAGTATTTT.